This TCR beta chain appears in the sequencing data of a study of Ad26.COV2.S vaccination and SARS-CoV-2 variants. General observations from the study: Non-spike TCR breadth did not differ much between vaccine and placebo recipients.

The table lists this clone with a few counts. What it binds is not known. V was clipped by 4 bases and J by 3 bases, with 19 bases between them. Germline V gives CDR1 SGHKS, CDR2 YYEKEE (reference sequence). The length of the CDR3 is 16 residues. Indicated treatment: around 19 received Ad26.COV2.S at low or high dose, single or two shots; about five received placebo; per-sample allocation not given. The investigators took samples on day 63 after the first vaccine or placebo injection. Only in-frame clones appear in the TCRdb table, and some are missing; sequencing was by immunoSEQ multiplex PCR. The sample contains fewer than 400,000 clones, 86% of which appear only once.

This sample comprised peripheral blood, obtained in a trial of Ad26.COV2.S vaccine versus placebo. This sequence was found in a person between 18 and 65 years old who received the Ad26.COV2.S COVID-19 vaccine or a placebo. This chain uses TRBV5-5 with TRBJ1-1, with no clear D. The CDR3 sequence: CASSPARTGKDTEAFF. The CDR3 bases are TGTGCCAGCAGCCCTGCTAGAACCGGGAAGGACACTGAAGCTTTCTTT. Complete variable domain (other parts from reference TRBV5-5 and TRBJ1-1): DAGVTQSPTHLIKTRGQQVTLRCSPISGHKSVSWYQQVLGQGPQFIFQYYEKEERGRGNFPDRFSARQFPNYSSELNVNALLLGDSALYLCASSPARTGKDTEAFFGQGTRLTVV.